This T cell receptor beta chain appears in the sequencing data of a study of blood T cell repertoires in COVID-19. Looking at the study overall: Specimens from acute and convalescent COVID-19 originated in the United States, Italy and Spain. In each case, the material was cDNA or gDNA derived from T cells, B-cell-depleted T cells, or PBMCs.

V lost 4 bases to trimming and J lost 0 bases, with 10 bases between them. Germline V gene lookup returns CDR1 LNHDA and CDR2 SQIVND (reference sequence). The CDR3 spans 14 residues. Measured with immunoSEQ multiplex PCR; TCRdb has only the in-frame clones, and not every one. The repertoire consists of around 230,000 clones, with about 87% occurring once and the leading ten covering over 9%. The sequenced material came from PBMCs or T cells enriched from blood (not recorded which). The chain links TRBV19 to TRBJ2-7; D ambiguous. The sequence was obtained from a man aged 18 to 29 with acute COVID-19. CDR3 sequence: CASSTDSYSYEQYF. The CDR3 nucleotides are TGTGCCAGTAGTACAGACTCGTACTCCTACGAGCAGTACTTC.